This entry is about one T cell receptor beta chain. V was pared by 3 bases and J by 7 bases, with 8 bases between. The CDR3 sequence is 12 residues long. The V gene's germline CDR1 is KGHDR and CDR2 SFDVKD. This sample was taken from a study of blood T cell repertoires in COVID-19. Study-level background: Whether acute or convalescent, the COVID-19 samples came from the United States, Italy and Spain. PBMCs, B-cell-depleted T cells, or T cells were the source of the cDNA or gDNA that made up the material.

In the source study's methods: Amplification of reference gene primers was used by the study to estimate nucleated cell counts. Sequencing was performed with immunoSEQ multiplex PCR; in TCRdb, only in-frame clones are kept and a portion is missing. For V, J and clone size, that table is used; D and trimming come from the DNA. In the table there are around 150,000 clones, approximately 90% of which are singletons. What was sequenced was peripheral blood. The rearrangement uses TRBV24-1 and TRBJ1-1; weak D call: TRBD1 (5 bases). This clonotype originated in a man younger than 35 with acute or convalescent COVID-19. CDR3 in amino acids: CATSDGTDEAFF. The CDR3 coding sequence is TGTGCCACCAGTGATGGGACTGATGAAGCTTTCTTT.